This TCR beta chain was documented in a study of cytomegalovirus exposure and HLA in healthy donors. Study observations and caveats: Reported findings show TCR beta sequences accurately forecast HLA-A and HLA-B alleles in most subjects. A later analysis showed TCR association rates differing by HLA locus, peaking at DRB1 and lowest at HLA-C.

On this clone: Its antigen remains unknown.

With 60 Vbeta and 13 Jbeta primers, the PCR was carried out. The table came from immunoSEQ multiplex PCR; TCRdb's copy has only in-frame clones and leaves some out. The data contain roughly 170,000 clones, under 90% of them singletons. J lost 4 bases, V lost 5 bases, and 7 bases had no gene match. In germline, CDR1 is SEHNR, CDR2 FQNEAQ (reference sequence). The CDR3 has 15 amino acids. This clonotype originated in a young man in good health and CMV-seronegative. This chain links TRBV7-9 with TRBJ2-1; 8 bases match TRBD1. Sample: PBMCs. The CDR3 is CASSPGQGTYNEQFF. The CDR3 DNA reads TGTGCCAGCAGCCCAGGACAGGGTACGTACAATGAGCAGTTCTTC.